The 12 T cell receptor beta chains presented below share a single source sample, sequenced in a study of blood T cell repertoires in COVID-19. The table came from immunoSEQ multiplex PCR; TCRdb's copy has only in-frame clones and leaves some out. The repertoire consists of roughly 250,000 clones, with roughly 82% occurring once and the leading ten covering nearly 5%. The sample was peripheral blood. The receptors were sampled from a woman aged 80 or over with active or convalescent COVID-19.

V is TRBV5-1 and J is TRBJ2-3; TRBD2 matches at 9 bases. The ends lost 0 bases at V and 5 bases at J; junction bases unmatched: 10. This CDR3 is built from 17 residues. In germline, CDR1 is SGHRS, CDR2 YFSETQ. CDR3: CASSLGILAGLRDTQYF. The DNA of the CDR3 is TGCGCCAGCAGCTTGGGAATCCTAGCGGGGCTCAGAGATACGCAGTATTTT.

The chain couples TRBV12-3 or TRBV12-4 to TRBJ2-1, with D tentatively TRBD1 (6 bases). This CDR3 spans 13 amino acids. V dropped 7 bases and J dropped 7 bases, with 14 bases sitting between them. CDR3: CASTDRMANEQFF. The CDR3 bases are TGTGCCAGCACAGACAGGATGGCGAATGAGCAGTTCTTC.

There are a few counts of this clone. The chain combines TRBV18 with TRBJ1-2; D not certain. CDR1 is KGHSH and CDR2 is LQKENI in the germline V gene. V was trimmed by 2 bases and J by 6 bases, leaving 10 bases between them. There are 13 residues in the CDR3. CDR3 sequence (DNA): TGTGCCAGCTCACCAGGGATGGAGGATGGCTACACCTTC. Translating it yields CASSPGMEDGYTF.

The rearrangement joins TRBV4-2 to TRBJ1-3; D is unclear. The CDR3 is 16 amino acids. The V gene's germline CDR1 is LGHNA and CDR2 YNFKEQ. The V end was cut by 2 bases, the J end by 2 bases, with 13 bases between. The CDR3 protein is CASSQPNRNTGNTIYF. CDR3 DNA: TGTGCCAGCAGCCAACCTAACAGAAATACTGGAAACACCATATATTTT.

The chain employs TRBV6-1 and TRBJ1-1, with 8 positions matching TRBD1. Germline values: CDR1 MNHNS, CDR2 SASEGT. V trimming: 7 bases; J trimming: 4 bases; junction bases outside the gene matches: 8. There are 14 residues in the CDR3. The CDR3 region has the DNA TGTGCCAGCATCTTGACAGGGGCGTCCACTGAAGCTTTCTTT. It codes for CASILTGASTEAFF.

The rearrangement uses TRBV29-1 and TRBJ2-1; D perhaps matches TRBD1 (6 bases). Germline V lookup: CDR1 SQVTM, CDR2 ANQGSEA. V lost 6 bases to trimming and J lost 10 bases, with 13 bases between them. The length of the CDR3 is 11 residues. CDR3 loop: CSVARDTEQFF. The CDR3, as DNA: TGCAGCGTCGCCAGGGACACCGAGCAGTTCTTC.

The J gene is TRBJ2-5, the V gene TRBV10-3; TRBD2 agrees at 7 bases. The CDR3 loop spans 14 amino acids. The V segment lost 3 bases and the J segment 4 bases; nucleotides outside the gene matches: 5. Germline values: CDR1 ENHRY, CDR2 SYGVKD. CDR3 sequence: CAISDASGGETQYF. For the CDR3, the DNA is TGTGCCATCAGTGACGCTAGCGGTGGAGAGACCCAGTACTTC.

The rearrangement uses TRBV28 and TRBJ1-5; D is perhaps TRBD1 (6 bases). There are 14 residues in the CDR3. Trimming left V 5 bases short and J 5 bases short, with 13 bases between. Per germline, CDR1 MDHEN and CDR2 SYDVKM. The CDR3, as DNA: TGTGCCAGCAGTCTTGGACAGCAACATCAGCCCCAGCATTTT. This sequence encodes CASSLGQQHQPQHF. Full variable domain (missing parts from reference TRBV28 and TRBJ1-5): DVKVTQSSRYLVKRTGEKVFLECVQDMDHENMFWYRQDPGLGLRLIYFSYDVKMKEKGDIPEGYSVSREKKERFSLILESASTNQTSMYLCASSLGQQHQPQHFGDGTRLSIL.

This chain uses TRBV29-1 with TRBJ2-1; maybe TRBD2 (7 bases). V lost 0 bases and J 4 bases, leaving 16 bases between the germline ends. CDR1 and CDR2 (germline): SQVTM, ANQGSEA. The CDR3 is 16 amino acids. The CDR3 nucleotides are TGCAGCGTTGAAGACACGGGGGCTAGCGGATACAATGAGCAGTTCTTC. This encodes CSVEDTGASGYNEQFF.

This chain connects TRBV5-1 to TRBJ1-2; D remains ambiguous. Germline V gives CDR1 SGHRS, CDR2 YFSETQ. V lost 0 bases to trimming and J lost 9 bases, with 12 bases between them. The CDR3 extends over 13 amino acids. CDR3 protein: CASSLDPIGSYTF. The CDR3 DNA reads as TGCGCCAGCAGCTTGGATCCAATCGGTAGCTACACCTTC.

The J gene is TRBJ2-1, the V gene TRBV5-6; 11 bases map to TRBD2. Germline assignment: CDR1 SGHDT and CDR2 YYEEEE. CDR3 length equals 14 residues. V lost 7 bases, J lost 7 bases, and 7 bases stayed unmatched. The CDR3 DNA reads TGTGCCAGCGTAGCGGGAGGGCCTGGGAATGAGCAGTTCTTC. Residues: CASVAGGPGNEQFF.

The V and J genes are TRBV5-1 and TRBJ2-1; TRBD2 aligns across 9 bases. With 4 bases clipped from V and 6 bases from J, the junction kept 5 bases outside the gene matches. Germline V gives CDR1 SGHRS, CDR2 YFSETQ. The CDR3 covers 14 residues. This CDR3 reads CASSRDSGSNEQFF. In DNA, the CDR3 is TGCGCCAGCAGCAGGGATAGCGGGAGCAATGAGCAGTTCTTC.